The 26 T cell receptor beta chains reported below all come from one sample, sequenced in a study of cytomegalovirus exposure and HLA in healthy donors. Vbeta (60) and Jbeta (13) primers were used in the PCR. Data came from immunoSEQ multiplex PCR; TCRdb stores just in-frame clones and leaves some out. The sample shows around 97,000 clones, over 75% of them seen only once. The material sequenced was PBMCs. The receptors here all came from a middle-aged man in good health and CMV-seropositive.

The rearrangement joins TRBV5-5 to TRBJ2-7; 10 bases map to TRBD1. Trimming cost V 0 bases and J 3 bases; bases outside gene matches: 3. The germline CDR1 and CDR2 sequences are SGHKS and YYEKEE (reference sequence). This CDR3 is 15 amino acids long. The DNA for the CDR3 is TGTGCCAGCAGCTTGGCCTGGACAGGGGGCTACGAGCAGTACTTC. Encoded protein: CASSLAWTGGYEQYF.

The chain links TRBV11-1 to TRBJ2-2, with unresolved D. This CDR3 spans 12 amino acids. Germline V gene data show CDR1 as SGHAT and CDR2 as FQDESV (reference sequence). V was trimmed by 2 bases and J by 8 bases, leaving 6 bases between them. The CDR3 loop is CASSLPQGELFF. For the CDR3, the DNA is TGTGCCAGCAGCTTACCACAGGGGGAGCTGTTTTTT.

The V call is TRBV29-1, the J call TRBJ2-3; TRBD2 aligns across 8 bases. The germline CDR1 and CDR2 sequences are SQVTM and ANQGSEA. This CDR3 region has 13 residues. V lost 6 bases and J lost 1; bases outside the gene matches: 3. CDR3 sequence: CSVGRGGTDTQYF. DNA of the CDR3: TGCAGCGTGGGGCGGGGGGGCACAGATACGCAGTATTTT.

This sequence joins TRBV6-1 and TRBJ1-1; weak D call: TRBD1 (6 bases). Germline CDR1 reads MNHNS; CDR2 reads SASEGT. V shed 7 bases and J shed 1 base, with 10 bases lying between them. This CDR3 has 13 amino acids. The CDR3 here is CASIRGWNTEAFF. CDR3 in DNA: TGTGCCAGCATCAGGGGATGGAACACTGAAGCTTTCTTT.

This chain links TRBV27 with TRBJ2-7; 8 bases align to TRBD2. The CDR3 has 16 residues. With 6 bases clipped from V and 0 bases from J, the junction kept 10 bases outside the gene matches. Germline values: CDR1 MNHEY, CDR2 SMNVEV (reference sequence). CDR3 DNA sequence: TGTGCCAGCAGGCCCAGCGCGGGGGGTAGCTCCTACGAGCAGTACTTC. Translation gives CASRPSAGGSSYEQYF.

CDR3 sequence (DNA): TGTGCCAGCAGCCGAGGACAGGGGAATAGCAATCAGCCCCAGCATTTT. Encoded protein: CASSRGQGNSNQPQHF. J is TRBJ1-5 and V is TRBV7-6, with TRBD1 matching 9 bases. The germline V gene encodes CDR1 SGHVS and CDR2 FNYEAQ. The CDR3 sequence is 16 residues long. V shed 5 bases, J shed 0 bases, and the junction held 5 bases outside the gene matches.

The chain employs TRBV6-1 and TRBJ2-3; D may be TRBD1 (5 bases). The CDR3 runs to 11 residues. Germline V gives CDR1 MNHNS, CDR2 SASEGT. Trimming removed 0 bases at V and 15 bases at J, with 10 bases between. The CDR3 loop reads CASSEAVGAYF. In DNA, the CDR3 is TGTGCCAGCAGTGAAGCTGTAGGGGCCTATTTT.

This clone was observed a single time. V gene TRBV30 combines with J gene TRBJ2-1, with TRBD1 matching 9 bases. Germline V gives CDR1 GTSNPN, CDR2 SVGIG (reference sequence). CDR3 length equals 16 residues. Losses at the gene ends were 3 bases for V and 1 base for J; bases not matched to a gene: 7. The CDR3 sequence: CAWRTRQGGSYNEQFF. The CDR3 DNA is TGTGCCTGGAGAACCCGACAGGGGGGTTCCTACAATGAGCAGTTCTTC.

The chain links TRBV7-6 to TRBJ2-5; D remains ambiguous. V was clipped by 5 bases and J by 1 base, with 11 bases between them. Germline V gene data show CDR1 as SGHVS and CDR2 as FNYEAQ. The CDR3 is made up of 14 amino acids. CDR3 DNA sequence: TGTGCCAGCAGCCCTACGTCGTTCCAAGAGACCCAGTACTTC. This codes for CASSPTSFQETQYF.

CDR3 coding DNA: TGTGCCAGCTCACCAATGCAGGGCGCTACGCAGTATTTT. Encoded protein: CASSPMQGATQYF. V usage is TRBV18 and J usage is TRBJ2-3; a weak D match, TRBD1 (5 bases). This CDR3 is built from 13 residues. Germline V gene data show CDR1 as KGHSH and CDR2 as LQKENI. The V and J ends lost 2 bases and 8 bases respectively, with 11 bases between them.

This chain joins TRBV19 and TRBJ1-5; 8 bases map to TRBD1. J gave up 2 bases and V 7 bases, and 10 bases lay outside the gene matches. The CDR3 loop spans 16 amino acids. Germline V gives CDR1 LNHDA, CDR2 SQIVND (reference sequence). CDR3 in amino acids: CASKGYPGQGNQPQHF. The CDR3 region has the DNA TGTGCCAGTAAAGGTTATCCGGGACAGGGCAATCAGCCCCAGCATTTT.

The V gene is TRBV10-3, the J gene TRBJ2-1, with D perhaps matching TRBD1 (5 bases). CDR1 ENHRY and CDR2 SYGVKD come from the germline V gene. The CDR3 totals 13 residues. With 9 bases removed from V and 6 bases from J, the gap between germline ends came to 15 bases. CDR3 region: CAIKDRNGNEQFF. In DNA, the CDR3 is TGTGCCATAAAAGACAGAAACGGCAATGAGCAGTTCTTC.

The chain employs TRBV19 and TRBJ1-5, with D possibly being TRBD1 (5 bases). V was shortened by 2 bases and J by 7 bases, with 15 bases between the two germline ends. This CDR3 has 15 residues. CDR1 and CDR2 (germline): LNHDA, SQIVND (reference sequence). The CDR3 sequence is CASSISQGAGQPQHF. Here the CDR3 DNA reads TGTGCCAGTAGTATAAGTCAAGGGGCTGGCCAGCCCCAGCATTTT.

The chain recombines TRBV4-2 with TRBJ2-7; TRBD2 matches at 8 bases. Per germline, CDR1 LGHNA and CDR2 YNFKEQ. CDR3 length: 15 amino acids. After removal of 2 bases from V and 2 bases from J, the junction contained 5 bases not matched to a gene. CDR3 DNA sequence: TGTGCCAGCAGCCAACCTGGGACTAGAGCCTACGAGCAGTACTTC. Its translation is CASSQPGTRAYEQYF.

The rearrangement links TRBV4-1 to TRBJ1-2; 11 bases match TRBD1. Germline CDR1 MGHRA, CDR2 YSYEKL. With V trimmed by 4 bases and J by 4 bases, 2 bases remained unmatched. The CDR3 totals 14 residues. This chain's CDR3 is CASSRTGGSYGYTF. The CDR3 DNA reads TGCGCCAGCAGCCGGACAGGGGGCAGCTATGGCTACACCTTC.

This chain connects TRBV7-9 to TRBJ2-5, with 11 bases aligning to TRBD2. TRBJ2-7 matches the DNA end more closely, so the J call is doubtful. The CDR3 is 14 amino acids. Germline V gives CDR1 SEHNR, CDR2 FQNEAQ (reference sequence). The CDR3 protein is CASVFSGGAHEQYF. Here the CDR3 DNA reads TGTGCCAGCGTCTTTAGCGGGGGGGCTCACGAGCAGTACTTC.

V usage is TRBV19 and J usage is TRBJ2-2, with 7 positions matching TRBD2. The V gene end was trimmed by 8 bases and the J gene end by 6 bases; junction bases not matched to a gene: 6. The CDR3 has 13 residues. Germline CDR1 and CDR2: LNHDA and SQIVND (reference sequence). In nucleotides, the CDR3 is TGTGCCAGTTCCGGTGGGGGGGCCGGGGAGCTGTTTTTT. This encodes CASSGGGAGELFF.

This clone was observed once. This chain's CDR3 is CASSRKITGSTEAFF. The CDR3 DNA follows: TGCGCCAGCAGCCGGAAAATCACAGGGTCCACTGAAGCTTTCTTT. The chain combines TRBV4-1 with TRBJ1-1; tentative D call: TRBD1 (6 bases). Germline V gene sequence: CDR1 MGHRA, CDR2 YSYEKL. The CDR3 totals 15 residues. The V end lost 4 bases, the J end lost 4 bases, and 16 bases lay between the germline ends.

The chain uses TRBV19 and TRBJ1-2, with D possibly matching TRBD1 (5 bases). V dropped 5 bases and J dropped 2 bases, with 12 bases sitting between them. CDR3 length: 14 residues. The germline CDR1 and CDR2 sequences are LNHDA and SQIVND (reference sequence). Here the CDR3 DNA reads TGTGCCAGTAGTCGACAGCGATTAAACTATGGCTACACCTTC. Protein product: CASSRQRLNYGYTF.

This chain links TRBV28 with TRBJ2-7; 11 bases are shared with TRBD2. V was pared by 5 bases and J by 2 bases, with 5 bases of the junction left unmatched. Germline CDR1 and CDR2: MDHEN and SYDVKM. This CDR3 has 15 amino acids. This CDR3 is CASSGPGLAAYEQYF. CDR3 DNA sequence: TGTGCCAGCAGTGGACCGGGACTAGCGGCCTACGAGCAGTACTTC.

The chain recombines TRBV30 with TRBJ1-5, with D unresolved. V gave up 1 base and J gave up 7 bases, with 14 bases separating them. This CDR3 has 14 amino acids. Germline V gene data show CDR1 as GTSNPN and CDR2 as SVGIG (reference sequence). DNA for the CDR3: TGTGCCTGGAGTGCCCTCGAGGTGCGGCAGCCCCAGCATTTT. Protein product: CAWSALEVRQPQHF.

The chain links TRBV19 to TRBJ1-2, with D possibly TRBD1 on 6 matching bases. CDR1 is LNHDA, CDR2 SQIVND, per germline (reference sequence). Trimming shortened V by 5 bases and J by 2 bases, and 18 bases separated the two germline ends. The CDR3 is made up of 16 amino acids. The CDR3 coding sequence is TGTGCCAGTAGTCCGACAATGGGGGCAAGGAACTATGGCTACACCTTC. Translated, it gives CASSPTMGARNYGYTF. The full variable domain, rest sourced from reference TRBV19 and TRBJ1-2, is DGGITQSPKYLFRKEGQNVTLSCEQNLNHDAMYWYRQDPGQGLRLIYYSQIVNDFQKGDIAEGYSVSREKKESFPLTVTSAQKNPTAFYLCASSPTMGARNYGYTFGSGTRLTVV.

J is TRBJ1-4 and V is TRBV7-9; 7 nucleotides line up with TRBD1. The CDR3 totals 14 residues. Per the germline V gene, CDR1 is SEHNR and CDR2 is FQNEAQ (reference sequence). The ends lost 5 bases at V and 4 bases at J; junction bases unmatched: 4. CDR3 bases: TGTGCCAGCAGCGCTGGGACAGATAATGAAAAACTGTTTTTT. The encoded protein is CASSAGTDNEKLFF. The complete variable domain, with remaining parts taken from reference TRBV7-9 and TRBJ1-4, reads DTGVSQNPRHKITKRGQNVTFRCDPISEHNRLYWYRQTLGQGPEFLTYFQNEAQLEKSRLLSDRFSAERPKGSFSTLEIQRTEQGDSAMYLCASSAGTDNEKLFFGSGTQLSVL.

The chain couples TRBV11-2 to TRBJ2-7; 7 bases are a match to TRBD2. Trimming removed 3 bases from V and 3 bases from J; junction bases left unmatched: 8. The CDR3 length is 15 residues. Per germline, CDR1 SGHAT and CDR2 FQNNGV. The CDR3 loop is CASSFAGTTHYEQYF. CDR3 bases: TGTGCCAGCAGCTTCGCCGGGACTACTCACTACGAGCAGTACTTC.

CDR3 sequence reads: CASSPPGERGYEQYF. In DNA, the CDR3 is TGTGCCAGCAGTCCCCCGGGCGAGCGGGGCTACGAGCAGTACTTC. The chain links TRBV5-4 to TRBJ2-5; 7 bases agree with TRBD2. Matching the DNA end better, TRBJ2-7 makes the J call doubtful. The CDR3 is 15 amino acids. In germline, CDR1 is SGHNT, CDR2 YYREEE (reference sequence).

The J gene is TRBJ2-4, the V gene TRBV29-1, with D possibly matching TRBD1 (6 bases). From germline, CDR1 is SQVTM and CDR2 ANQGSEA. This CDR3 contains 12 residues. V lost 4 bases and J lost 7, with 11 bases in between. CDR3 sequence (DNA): TGCAGCGTTGGAACAGGGTTTAACATTCAGTACTTC. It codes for CSVGTGFNIQYF.